This TCR beta chain originates from a study of T cell changes during pregnancy in multiple sclerosis. CDR3 length equals 13 residues. V was shortened by 5 bases and J by 9 bases, with 16 bases between the two germline ends. Germline CDR1 MNHEY, CDR2 SVGAGI. Libraries were prepared by immunoSEQ multiplex PCR; TCRdb keeps only in-frame clonotypes and omits some of them. The sample shows some 120,000 clones, about 94% of them seen only once. The sequenced sample was peripheral blood, obtained before pregnancy. V usage is TRBV6-5 and J usage is TRBJ2-5; possibly TRBD1 for D (6 bases). The sequence was obtained from a female donor with multiple sclerosis, enrolled in a pregnancy study. The CDR3 spells CASSREIRGSQYF. The CDR3 DNA sequence: TGTGCCAGCAGTAGGGAAATCAGGGGTTCCCAGTACTTC.